Following are 17 T cell receptor beta chains from one sample sequenced in a study of blood T cell repertoires in COVID-19. This table comes from immunoSEQ multiplex PCR, and its TCRdb copy is limited to in-frame clones, with some not included. Of over 200,000 clones in the sample, almost 90% were seen once. Sequenced: peripheral blood. These TCRs come from a woman aged 60-70 years with acute or convalescent COVID-19.

J is TRBJ2-7 and V is TRBV5-4; 8 bases align to TRBD2. Germline V gene sequence: CDR1 SGHNT, CDR2 YYREEE (reference sequence). Germline trimming cut 0 bases from V and 2 bases from J; bases unmatched to any gene: 4. The CDR3 totals 15 residues. Here the CDR3 reads CASSLVGGGPYEQYF. Here the CDR3 DNA reads TGTGCCAGCAGCTTGGTGGGCGGGGGGCCCTACGAGCAGTACTTC.

The chain has TRBV7-2 and TRBJ1-2; 10 bases agree with TRBD1. V shed 1 base and J 5 bases; nucleotides not matched to a gene: 7. The CDR3 extends over 16 amino acids. Germline lookup yields CDR1 SGHTA and CDR2 FQGNSA. CDR3 in amino acids: CASSLGGTGARYGYTF. In DNA, the CDR3 is TGTGCCAGCAGCTTAGGGGGGACAGGGGCGAGGTATGGCTACACCTTC.

This clone came up once. The chain employs TRBV6-5 and TRBJ1-1; D perhaps matches TRBD1 (6 bases). Trimming took 5 bases from V and 10 from J, leaving 14 bases between them. Germline lookup yields CDR1 MNHEY and CDR2 SVGAGI. CDR3 length: 12 amino acids. The CDR3 nucleotides read TGTGCCAGCAGTCCCGACAGGCTACGAGCTTTCTTT. Translation: CASSPDRLRAFF.

The chain joins TRBV11-2 to TRBJ2-1; D not resolved. Trimming cost V 3 bases and J 4 bases, with 10 bases left between them. Germline CDR1 reads SGHAT; CDR2 reads FQNNGV. The CDR3 length is 14 residues. CDR3 coding DNA: TGTGCCAGCAGCTTTCTAGAGCCGTACAATGAGCAGTTCTTC. Protein sequence: CASSFLEPYNEQFF. Full variable domain (rest looked up from reference TRBV11-2 and TRBJ2-1): EAGVAQSPRYKIIEKRQSVAFWCNPISGHATLYWYQQILGQGPKLLIQFQNNGVVDDSQLPKDRFSAERLKGVDSTLKIQPAKLEDSAVYLCASSFLEPYNEQFFGPGTRLTVL.

To note about this clone: At one boundary the junction diverges from the germline segment, which might be a read error. The J gene is TRBJ1-6, the V gene TRBV6-1; unclear D gene. CDR3 length equals 14 residues. CDR1 MNHNS and CDR2 SASEGT come from the germline V gene. CDR3 loop: CASNEGRNPSPLHF. CDR3 DNA: TGTGCCAGCAATGAAGGCAGGAACCCTTCACCCCTCCACTTT.

The V and J genes are TRBV4-1 and TRBJ1-6, with 8 bases fitting TRBD1. Germline V gene data show CDR1 as MGHRA and CDR2 as YSYEKL. This CDR3 is 15 amino acids long. Germline trimming cut 0 bases from V and 7 bases from J; bases unmatched to any gene: 2. CDR3 in amino acids: CASSQEGTGNSPLHF. The DNA of the CDR3 is TGCGCCAGCAGCCAAGAAGGGACAGGCAATTCACCCCTCCACTTT.

The chain employs TRBV21-1 and TRBJ2-2; the table gives TRBD2 as D, unverified against the DNA. TRBV21-1 is marked as a pseudogene. The CDR3 totals 23 residues. CDR3 loop: CASSKAEKRRAGGTGTNTGELFF. In DNA, the CDR3 is TGTGCCAGCAGCAAAGCCGAGAAGAGGAGGGCGGGAGGAACAGGGACGAACACCGGGGAGCTGTTTTTT.

The genes are TRBV5-1 and TRBJ1-1; D is possibly TRBD1 (6 bases). The ends were cut back, 3 bases at V and 7 bases at J, with 16 bases in the middle. The CDR3 is 14 amino acids. Germline loops: CDR1 SGHRS, CDR2 YFSETQ. The CDR3 sequence: CASSSGPDRREAFF. The CDR3 DNA is TGCGCCAGCAGCTCAGGGCCCGACAGGCGTGAAGCTTTCTTT.

The J gene is TRBJ1-6, the V gene TRBV6-5; D may be TRBD1 (5 bases). With 0 bases removed from V and 8 bases from J, the gap between germline ends came to 11 bases. The V gene's germline CDR1 is MNHEY and CDR2 SVGAGI. This CDR3 comprises 15 residues. CDR3 region: CASSYSYQGDSPLHF. DNA for the CDR3: TGTGCCAGCAGTTACTCGTACCAGGGTGATTCACCCCTCCACTTT.

The V call is TRBV7-8, the J call TRBJ2-2; 7 bases agree with TRBD1. The CDR3 contains 18 residues. Germline V gene data show CDR1 as SGHVS and CDR2 as FQNEAQ. Unmatched junction bases numbered 13, after V lost 6 bases and J lost 0 bases. The CDR3 DNA reads as TGTGCCAGCAGTCATAAAACCCCCGGGACAGCGAACACCGGGGAGCTGTTTTTT. It encodes CASSHKTPGTANTGELFF.

CDR3 residues: CASSAFRVYEQYF. DNA of the CDR3: TGTGCCAGCAGTGCCTTCAGGGTTTACGAGCAGTACTTC. The genes are TRBV2 and TRBJ2-7; D perhaps matches TRBD1 (5 bases). This CDR3 spans 13 amino acids. Germline V gene sequence: CDR1 SNHLY, CDR2 FYNNEI. V lost 4 bases and J lost 4, with 11 bases in between.

The J gene is TRBJ2-7, the V gene TRBV6-5; 9 bases are shared with TRBD2. Germline V gene data show CDR1 as MNHEY and CDR2 as SVGAGI. The V and J ends lost 6 bases and 6 bases, in that order; junction bases with no gene match: 12. The CDR3 covers 15 residues. The CDR3 DNA sequence: TGTGCCAGCAGCGATGAATTGGTGCGGGGGGGCGAGCAGTACTTC. This codes for CASSDELVRGGEQYF.

This rearrangement joins TRBV30 to TRBJ1-5, with D tentatively TRBD1 (6 bases). The length of the CDR3 is 13 residues. Trimming took 4 bases from V and 1 from J, leaving 8 bases between them. CDR1 GTSNPN and CDR2 SVGIG come from the germline V gene (reference sequence). CDR3 protein: CAWKDRSNQPQHF. DNA for the CDR3: TGTGCCTGGAAAGACAGGAGCAATCAGCCCCAGCATTTT. Together with reference TRBV30 and TRBJ1-5, the CDR3 gives the full variable domain: SQTIHQWPATLVQPVGSPLSLECTVEGTSNPNLYWYRQAAGRGLQLLFYSVGIGQISSEVPQNLSASRPQDRQFILSSKKLLLSDSGFYLCAWKDRSNQPQHFGDGTRLSIL.

This chain links TRBV3-1 (or the pseudogene TRBV3-2) with TRBJ2-2, with TRBD1 matching 10 bases. There are 16 residues in the CDR3. CDR1 and CDR2 (germline): LGHDT, YNNKEL (reference sequence). J was trimmed by 7 bases and V by 2 bases; bases with no gene match: 7. The DNA of the CDR3 is TGTGCCAGCAGCCAACCTGACAGGGGGCCGGTCGGGGAGCTGTTTTTT. Translation: CASSQPDRGPVGELFF.

The J gene is TRBJ2-7, the V gene TRBV28; possibly TRBD2 for D (5 bases). CDR1 is MDHEN and CDR2 is SYDVKM in the germline V gene. The CDR3 has 15 amino acids. The V end was cut by 3 bases, the J end by 0 bases, with 12 bases between. CDR3 DNA sequence: TGTGCCAGCAGTTTGGGCGGGTTTAGCTCCTACGAGCAGTACTTC. It translates to CASSLGGFSSYEQYF.

The rearrangement uses TRBV19 and TRBJ2-1; TRBD2 matches at 10 bases. CDR1 is LNHDA and CDR2 is SQIVND in the germline V gene (reference sequence). The CDR3 sequence is 15 residues long. V was clipped by 5 bases and J by 4 bases; unmatched bases: 5. CDR3 bases: TGTGCCAGTAGTTCCACACTAGCGGGGTACAATGAGCAGTTCTTC. This translates into CASSSTLAGYNEQFF. The whole variable domain, remainder taken from reference TRBV19 and TRBJ2-1, is DGGITQSPKYLFRKEGQNVTLSCEQNLNHDAMYWYRQDPGQGLRLIYYSQIVNDFQKGDIAEGYSVSREKKESFPLTVTSAQKNPTAFYLCASSSTLAGYNEQFFGPGTRLTVL.

The chain links TRBV6-1 to TRBJ1-5; a weak D match, TRBD1 (6 bases). V lost 2 bases to trimming and J lost 0 bases, with 14 bases between them. CDR3 length: 17 amino acids. Per germline, CDR1 MNHNS and CDR2 SASEGT. The CDR3 nucleotides are TGTGCCAGCAGTGAAAAGGCAGGGGTTTATAGCAATCAGCCCCAGCATTTT. Translated: CASSEKAGVYSNQPQHF.